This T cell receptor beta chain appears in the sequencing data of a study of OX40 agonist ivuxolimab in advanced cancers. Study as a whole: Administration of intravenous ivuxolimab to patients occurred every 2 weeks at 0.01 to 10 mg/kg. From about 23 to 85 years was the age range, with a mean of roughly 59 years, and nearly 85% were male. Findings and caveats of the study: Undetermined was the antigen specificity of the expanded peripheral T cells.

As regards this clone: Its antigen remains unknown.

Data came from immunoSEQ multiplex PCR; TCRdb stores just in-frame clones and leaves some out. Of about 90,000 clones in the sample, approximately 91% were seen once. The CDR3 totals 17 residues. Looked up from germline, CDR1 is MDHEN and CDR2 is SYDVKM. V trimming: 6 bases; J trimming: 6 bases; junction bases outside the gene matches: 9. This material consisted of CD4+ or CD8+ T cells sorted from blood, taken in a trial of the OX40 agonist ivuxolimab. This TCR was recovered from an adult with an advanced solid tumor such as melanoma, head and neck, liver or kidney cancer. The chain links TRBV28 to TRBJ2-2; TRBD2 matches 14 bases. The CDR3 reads CASSIPGLAGVSGELFF. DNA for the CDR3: TGTGCCAGCAGCATTCCGGGACTAGCGGGAGTATCCGGGGAGCTGTTTTTT.